This passage covers 10 T cell receptor beta chains from one sample sequenced in a study of T cell changes during pregnancy in multiple sclerosis. TCRdb's table, derived via immunoSEQ multiplex PCR, lists solely in-frame clones and lacks some. The sample lists about 67,000 clones; about 90% were seen once. This sample comprised peripheral blood, obtained in the first trimester of pregnancy. These receptor sequences come from a female donor with multiple sclerosis, enrolled in a pregnancy study.

The chain links TRBV7-2 to TRBJ2-7; D may be TRBD2 (5 bases). CDR3 length: 14 residues. V was shortened by 5 bases and J by 0 bases, with 11 bases between the two germline ends. The V gene's germline CDR1 is SGHTA and CDR2 FQGNSA. As DNA, the CDR3 is TGTGCCAGCAGCAGTTTAGCGACCTCCTACGAGCAGTACTTC. Translated: CASSSLATSYEQYF. Together with reference TRBV7-2 and TRBJ2-7, the CDR3 gives the full variable domain: GAGVSQSPSNKVTEKGKDVELRCDPISGHTALYWYRQSLGQGLEFLIYFQGNSAPDKSGLPSDRFSAERTGGSVSTLTIQRTQQEDSAVYLCASSSLATSYEQYFGPGTRLTVT.

J is TRBJ1-2 and V is TRBV28; D remains ambiguous. Deletions cut 3 bases from V and 4 bases from J, with 15 bases between. The CDR3 runs 15 residues. CDR1 and CDR2 (germline): MDHEN, SYDVKM. As DNA, the CDR3 is TGTGCCAGCAGTTTCTTGACACCTTTGGGCTATGGCTACACCTTC. It is translated as CASSFLTPLGYGYTF.

The V and J genes are TRBV19 and TRBJ1-1, with a possible D match to TRBD1 (6 bases). V shed 4 bases and J shed 9 bases, with 12 bases lying between them. Germline-derived CDR1 and CDR2 are LNHDA and SQIVND (reference sequence). The CDR3 runs to 12 residues. CDR3 coding DNA: TGTGCCAGTAGTAGTACAGGGCAAAAAGCTTTCTTT. It codes for CASSSTGQKAFF. The whole variable domain, remainder taken from reference TRBV19 and TRBJ1-1, is DGGITQSPKYLFRKEGQNVTLSCEQNLNHDAMYWYRQDPGQGLRLIYYSQIVNDFQKGDIAEGYSVSREKKESFPLTVTSAQKNPTAFYLCASSSTGQKAFFGQGTRLTVV.

This clone was counted a single time. The chain carries TRBV19 and TRBJ2-1; the D gene is possibly TRBD2 (5 bases). Trimming shortened V by 0 bases and J by 9 bases, and 12 bases separated the two germline ends. CDR1 is LNHDA and CDR2 is SQIVND in the germline V gene (reference sequence). CDR3 length equals 14 residues. The CDR3 sequence: CASSIDASRGEQFF. DNA of the CDR3: TGTGCCAGTAGTATAGACGCTAGCCGGGGTGAGCAGTTCTTC.

About this clone itself: At one boundary the junction diverges from the germline segment, which might be a read error. The chain employs TRBV30 and TRBJ1-1; 8 positions agree with TRBD1. The CDR3 sequence is 13 residues long. Germline V gives CDR1 GTSNPN, CDR2 SVGIG (reference sequence). CDR3 DNA: TGTGCCTGGAGGAGCCGGGGACAGGCGATTGGCGATTTT. Translated, it gives CAWRSRGQAIGDF.

This clone was seen a single time. This chain connects TRBV7-9 to TRBJ2-6, with TRBD1 matching 12 bases. In germline, CDR1 is SEHNR, CDR2 FQNEAQ (reference sequence). Trimming took 5 bases from V and 3 from J; bases not matched to a gene: 8. This CDR3 spans 18 amino acids. The CDR3 DNA reads as TGTGCCAGCAGCCCTACGGGACAGGGGGCGAATGGGGCCAACGTCCTGACTTTC. It yields the protein CASSPTGQGANGANVLTF. The entire variable domain, with the rest obtained from reference TRBV7-9 and TRBJ2-6, is as follows: DTGVSQNPRHKITKRGQNVTFRCDPISEHNRLYWYRQTLGQGPEFLTYFQNEAQLEKSRLLSDRFSAERPKGSFSTLEIQRTEQGDSAMYLCASSPTGQGANGANVLTFGAGSRLTVL.

J is TRBJ1-4 and V is TRBV6-1; possibly TRBD1 for D (6 bases). V shed 6 bases and J shed 7 bases, with 15 bases lying between them. The CDR3 consists of 14 residues. From germline, CDR1 is MNHNS and CDR2 SASEGT. Written as DNA, the CDR3 is TGTGCCAGCAGGACGGTACAGGGCCGTGAAAAACTGTTTTTT. This encodes CASRTVQGREKLFF.

J is TRBJ2-5 and V is TRBV6-5, with TRBD2 matching 13 bases. Trimming at V came to 5 bases and at J to 3 bases, leaving 3 bases not matched to a gene. Per germline, CDR1 MNHEY and CDR2 SVGAGI. The CDR3 covers 15 residues. The DNA for the CDR3 is TGTGCCAGCAGTCGGACTAGCGGGAGTAAAGAGACCCAGTACTTC. Protein sequence: CASSRTSGSKETQYF.

J is TRBJ2-1 and V is TRBV2; 10 positions agree with TRBD1. The CDR3 runs to 15 residues. Germline lookup yields CDR1 SNHLY and CDR2 FYNNEI. J was trimmed by 4 bases and V by 6 bases; bases with no gene match: 6. The CDR3 sequence: CASSPGTGAYNEQFF. In nucleotides, the CDR3 is TGTGCCAGCAGCCCCGGGACAGGGGCGTACAATGAGCAGTTCTTC.

V gene TRBV19 combines with J gene TRBJ2-5, with 8 bases lining up with TRBD1. CDR1 LNHDA and CDR2 SQIVND come from the germline V gene (reference sequence). The ends lost 5 bases at V and 3 bases at J; junction bases unmatched: 11. CDR3 length equals 16 residues. The CDR3 region is CASSLQGDADKETQYF. The CDR3 coding sequence is TGTGCCAGTAGTCTACAGGGGGATGCGGACAAAGAGACCCAGTACTTC.